One and the same sample provided the 10 T cell receptor beta chains below, sequenced in a study of cytomegalovirus exposure and HLA in healthy donors. The PCR made use of 60 Vbeta and 13 Jbeta primers. Libraries were prepared by immunoSEQ multiplex PCR; TCRdb keeps only in-frame clonotypes and omits some of them. The sample carries more than 150,000 clones, approximately 84% recorded once. The sequencing input was PBMCs. The receptors were sampled from a girl aged 10 to 17 in good health and CMV-seropositive.

The V gene is TRBV7-8, the J gene TRBJ1-1; 10 bases match TRBD1. This CDR3 region has 14 residues. Germline CDR1 is SGHVS and CDR2 is FQNEAQ. V gave up 4 bases and J gave up 3 bases; unmatched junction bases: 2. The CDR3 DNA sequence: TGTGCCAGCAGCTACGACAGGGGGCACACTGAAGCTTTCTTT. This sequence encodes CASSYDRGHTEAFF.

The V call is TRBV29-1, the J call TRBJ2-7; the D gene is possibly TRBD1 (6 bases). V was pared by 4 bases and J by 7 bases, with 17 bases between. CDR3 length: 13 amino acids. Germline loops: CDR1 SQVTM, CDR2 ANQGSEA. The CDR3 DNA sequence: TGCAGCGTTGTTAACAGGGCGGCTGGGGAGCAGTACTTC. Its protein product is CSVVNRAAGEQYF.

The chain combines TRBV7-9 with TRBJ1-5; TRBD1 might be the D (5 bases). CDR3 size: 15 residues. The germline gives CDR1 SEHNR, CDR2 FQNEAQ (reference sequence). V lost 5 bases and J 1 base, leaving 12 bases between the germline ends. CDR3 amino acids: CASSQRGDSNQPQHF. CDR3 DNA: TGTGCCAGCAGCCAGCGGGGGGACAGCAATCAGCCCCAGCATTTT.

The chain has TRBV5-8 and TRBJ1-2, with a possible D match to TRBD1 (6 bases). The germline gives CDR1 SGHTS, CDR2 YDEGEE. Deletions cut 3 bases from V and 10 bases from J, with 16 bases between. The CDR3 contains 13 residues. This CDR3 reads CASSSPGHQTYTF. The CDR3, as DNA: TGTGCCAGCAGCTCCCCGGGACATCAGACCTACACCTTC.

The chain employs TRBV7-2 and TRBJ1-1; the D gene is possibly TRBD1 (5 bases). CDR1 and CDR2 (germline): SGHTA, FQGNSA. Trimming shortened V by 1 base and J by 5 bases, and 11 bases separated the two germline ends. The CDR3 totals 14 residues. The CDR3 DNA is TGTGCCAGCAGCTTAGGTCAGGAGGGGACTGAAGCTTTCTTT. Protein: CASSLGQEGTEAFF. Supplemented by reference TRBV7-2 and TRBJ1-1, the full variable domain reads GAGVSQSPSNKVTEKGKDVELRCDPISGHTALYWYRQSLGQGLEFLIYFQGNSAPDKSGLPSDRFSAERTGGSVSTLTIQRTQQEDSAVYLCASSLGQEGTEAFFGQGTRLTVV.

The rearrangement joins TRBV30 to TRBJ1-5, with D perhaps matching TRBD1 (5 bases). Trimming cost V 1 base and J 4 bases, with 5 bases left between them. There are 12 residues in the CDR3. Germline V CDR1 and CDR2: GTSNPN, SVGIG (reference sequence). CDR3 loop: CAWSEGNQPQHF. The DNA for the CDR3 is TGTGCCTGGAGTGAGGGGAATCAGCCCCAGCATTTT.

The rearrangement uses TRBV5-1 and TRBJ2-1, with 10 bases identical to TRBD2. With V trimmed by 2 bases and J by 9 bases, 8 bases remained unmatched. The CDR3 consists of 15 residues. Germline V gene sequence: CDR1 SGHRS, CDR2 YFSETQ. The CDR3 DNA follows: TGCGCCAGCAGCTTACTAGCGGGAATGCTTAGTGAGCAGTTCTTC. Its translation: CASSLLAGMLSEQFF.

V and J are TRBV19 and TRBJ2-1, with 7 bases identical to TRBD1. Germline V gene data show CDR1 as LNHDA and CDR2 as SQIVND (reference sequence). This CDR3 region has 18 residues. The ends lost 4 bases at V and 0 bases at J; junction bases unmatched: 12. CDR3 sequence: CASSTRDSLSRSYNEQFF. The CDR3, as DNA: TGTGCCAGTAGTACCCGGGACAGTCTTTCCCGCTCCTACAATGAGCAGTTCTTC. The full variable domain, in which reference TRBV19 and TRBJ2-1 provide the parts outside the CDR3, is DGGITQSPKYLFRKEGQNVTLSCEQNLNHDAMYWYRQDPGQGLRLIYYSQIVNDFQKGDIAEGYSVSREKKESFPLTVTSAQKNPTAFYLCASSTRDSLSRSYNEQFFGPGTRLTVL.

This chain joins TRBV29-1 and TRBJ1-5; D might be TRBD1 (5 bases). Deletions cut 2 bases from V and 3 bases from J, with 8 bases between. Germline values: CDR1 SQVTM, CDR2 ANQGSEA. The CDR3 is 13 residues long. In DNA, the CDR3 is TGCAGCGTTGAAATAGGGGCCAATCAGCCCCAGCATTTT. This sequence encodes CSVEIGANQPQHF.

This clone was found a few times. The junction departs from germline at one end; a sequencing error may be responsible. This chain joins TRBV4-3 and TRBJ2-7, with D maybe TRBD1 (5 bases). Germline CDR1 is LGHNA and CDR2 is YSLEER. This CDR3 region has 14 residues. As DNA, the CDR3 is TGCGCCAGCAGCCCGACAGACCGCTCCGACGAGCAGTACTTC. Protein sequence: CASSPTDRSDEQYF.